This TCR beta chain was documented in a study of blood T cell repertoires in COVID-19 (dated by TCRdb to 2020 to 2021). Study-wide context: Samples from collaborators originated in the United States, Italy and Spain and spanned both the acute and convalescent phases of COVID-19. The material from the prospective study consisted of cDNA or gDNA derived from T cells, B-cell-depleted T cells, or PBMCs. The dataset comprised deeply sampled blood TCRbeta repertoires from subjects exposed to, actively infected with, or recovered from COVID-19. The repertoires were released in a freely available public database intended as a resource for research on the immune response to SARS-CoV-2. Samples were obtained from the ongoing ImmuneRACE study (first 160 participants) and from about 1,300 subjects provided by 6 global collaborators. A de-identified subject ID, COVID-19 status, age in years and sex were almost always included in the sample metadata. HLA class I and class II types, where available, came from metadata supplied by the sample provider rather than from assay-based typing.

Enrolling through a virtual design, the prospective study's participants ranged in age from roughly 18 to 95 years and lived across roughly 23 United States geographic areas. In the prospective study, cohorts were assigned on the basis of participant-reported clinical history obtained from a screening survey and a study questionnaire. For ImmuneRACE Cohort 3, a participant was defined as recovered based on two consecutive negative NP/OP PCR tests, clearance by a healthcare professional, or resolution of symptoms. Each participant in the prospective study had whole blood, serum and a nasopharyngeal or oropharyngeal swab collected by mobile phlebotomists. Over a roughly 2-month period, participants in the prospective study had the option of providing additional blood draws and questionnaires. Prospective study blood samples were shipped either frozen or at room temperature before DNA extraction.

According to the germline V gene, CDR1 reads SGHRS and CDR2 reads YFSETQ. CDR3 length: 13 amino acids, cysteine to phenylalanine. Left in the record is the CDR3 DNA by itself, 39 bases read in frame from the first base. Unmatched junction bases come to 4, with V trimmed by 3 bases and J by 7 bases. General findings and caveats noted by the study authors: Clinical and demographic metadata were provided uncurated, with the amount varying by source and participant.

As regards this clone: This receptor's antigen is unknown. No base-level quality is on record; no much larger clone is a single base apart.

The immunoSEQ Assay, a bias-controlled multiplex PCR, was used to amplify TCRbeta CDR3 regions from genomic DNA. Per the authors' processing: The number of nucleated cells in each sample was estimated from the amplification of reference gene primers within the assay. To quantify the absolute abundance of each unique TCRbeta CDR3 rearrangement, sequence reads were collapsed and filtered. For each sample, productive Simpson clonality was calculated by taking the square root of Simpson's diversity index across productive rearrangements. TCRdb re-hosts the immuneACCESS table, in-frame sequences only. Its copies lack some clones; in the studies checked, an unresolved V gene accounts for under half of them, and the cause for the rest is not known. That table is the source of V, J and clone size, and D and trimming were worked out from the DNA. The sample records 200,000 to 250,000 clones, around 83% of which are singletons. 5.5% to 7.5% of the sample comes from the top ten.

Sequencing was performed on PBMCs or T cells enriched from blood (not recorded which). This TCR derives from a woman in her forties who had recovered from COVID-19. Rearrangement joined TRBV5-1 to TRBJ1-1, with 9 middle bases fitting TRBD1. The DNA reads TGCGCCAGCAGCTCTACAGGGGGCATTGAAGCTTTCTTT. It translates as CASSSTGGIEAFF. Here the CDR3 is joined to the reference TRBV5-1 and TRBJ1-1 genes, and the full variable domain is: KAGVTQTPRYLIKTRGQQVTLSCSPISGHRSVSWYQQTPGQGLQFLFEYFSETQRNKGNFPGRFSGRQFSNSRSEMNVSTLELGDSALYLCASSSTGGIEAFFGQGTRLTVV.